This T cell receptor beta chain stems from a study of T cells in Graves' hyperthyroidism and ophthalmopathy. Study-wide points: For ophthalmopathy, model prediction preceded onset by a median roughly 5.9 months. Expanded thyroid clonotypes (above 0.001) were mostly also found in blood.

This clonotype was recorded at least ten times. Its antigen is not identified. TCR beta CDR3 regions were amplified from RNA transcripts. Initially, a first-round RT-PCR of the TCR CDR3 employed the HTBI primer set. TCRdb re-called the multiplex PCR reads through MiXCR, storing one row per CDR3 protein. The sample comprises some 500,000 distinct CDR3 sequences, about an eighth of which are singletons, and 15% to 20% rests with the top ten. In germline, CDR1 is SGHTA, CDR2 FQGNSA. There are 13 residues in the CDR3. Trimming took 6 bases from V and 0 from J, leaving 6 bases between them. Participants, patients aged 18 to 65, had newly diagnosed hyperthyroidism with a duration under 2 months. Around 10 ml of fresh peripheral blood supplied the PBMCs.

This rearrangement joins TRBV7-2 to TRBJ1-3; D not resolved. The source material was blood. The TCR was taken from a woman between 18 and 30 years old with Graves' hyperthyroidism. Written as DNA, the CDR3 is TGTGCCAGCAGACAGAGCTCTGGAAACACCATATATTTT. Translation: CASRQSSGNTIYF.